Below are 8 T cell receptor beta chains sequenced from a single sample in a study of T-cell memory formation after mild COVID-19. MiXCR, run by TCRdb on the 5' RACE reads, gives a single entry per CDR3 protein. The sample contains roughly 310,000 distinct CDR3 sequences, less than 20% of which appear only once. Sequencing used PBMCs or a T cell subset sorted from them (not recorded which). These receptor sequences come from a man younger than 30 who had mild COVID-19 (a few samples of this study predate the infection). Cell type and time point are not known.

This chain joins TRBV5-1 and TRBJ1-3, with D unclear. This CDR3 is built from 17 residues. Germline CDR1 reads SGHRS; CDR2 reads YFSETQ. V dropped 1 base and J dropped 1 base, with 15 bases sitting between them. In nucleotides, the CDR3 is TGCGCCAGCAGCTTGAACCCGCCGGCGATTTCTGGAAACACCATATATTTT. Its protein product is CASSLNPPAISGNTIYF.

This clonotype was seen many times. The chain combines TRBV5-1 with TRBJ2-3; no clear D gene. V lost 0 bases and J 5 bases, leaving 7 bases between the germline ends. The CDR3 is made up of 13 amino acids. Looked up from germline, CDR1 is SGHRS and CDR2 is YFSETQ. In DNA, the CDR3 is TGCGCCAGCAGCTTGGCCGAGCAAGATACGCAGTATTTT. Protein sequence: CASSLAEQDTQYF.

The chain employs TRBV28 and TRBJ1-2; 9 bases match TRBD1. Germline trimming cut 4 bases from V and 3 bases from J; bases unmatched to any gene: 6. CDR3 length: 15 residues. In germline, CDR1 is MDHEN, CDR2 SYDVKM. The CDR3: CASSWTGVEDYGYTF. The CDR3 DNA reads as TGTGCCAGCAGTTGGACAGGGGTAGAGGACTATGGCTACACCTTC.

The chain uses TRBV29-1 and TRBJ2-3; TRBD1 matches 8 bases. V shed 2 bases, J shed 1 base, and the junction held 2 bases outside the gene matches. The CDR3 sequence is 14 residues long. Germline CDR1 and CDR2: SQVTM and ANQGSEA. The CDR3 region is CSVETRGRTDTQYF. CDR3 coding DNA: TGCAGCGTTGAAACCAGGGGGCGCACAGATACGCAGTATTTT.

In this sample, this clonotype turned up many times. The chain joins TRBV3-1 to TRBJ2-5, with D uncertain. Looked up from germline, CDR1 is LGHDT and CDR2 is YNNKEL (reference sequence). The CDR3 has 12 amino acids. Between the trimmed V and J ends, which lost 0 bases and 5 bases, there was a span of 4 bases. The CDR3 is CASSQDFETQYF. The DNA for the CDR3 is TGTGCCAGCAGCCAAGACTTCGAGACCCAGTACTTC.

The V gene is TRBV11-2, the J gene TRBJ2-3; D is ambiguous. V was shortened by 0 bases and J by 3 bases, with 10 bases between the two germline ends. The length of the CDR3 is 15 residues. Germline CDR1 and CDR2: SGHAT and FQNNGV. DNA for the CDR3: TGTGCCAGCAGCTTAGAGATTCGACCGACAGATACGCAGTATTTT. Translation: CASSLEIRPTDTQYF.

This chain links TRBV12-3 or TRBV12-4 with TRBJ2-2; unclear D gene. V was clipped by 5 bases and J by 6 bases, with 10 bases between them. The CDR3 has 13 amino acids. The CDR3 DNA reads TGTGCCAGCAGTCACGGCCCGTCCGGGGAGCTGTTTTTT. Protein sequence: CASSHGPSGELFF.

The chain recombines TRBV9 with TRBJ2-1, with D perhaps TRBD1 (5 bases). The germline gives CDR1 SGDLS, CDR2 YYNGEE. The CDR3 is 17 amino acids. Trimming took off 4 bases at V and 4 bases at J, with 21 bases between the two ends. The CDR3 DNA sequence: TGTGCCAGCAGCTCTACCATTCAAAACGGACAATACAATGAGCAGTTCTTC. Translated, it gives CASSSTIQNGQYNEQFF.